This TCR beta chain was sequenced in a study of T cell responses to AZD1222 COVID-19 vaccine. Comment on this clone: Its antigen remains unidentified.

Measured with immunoSEQ multiplex PCR; TCRdb has only the in-frame clones, and not every one. This table holds over 100,000 clones, roughly 93% found once. Findings and caveats of the study: Dominant at 160-218 and 743-854, vaccine-associated CD4 TCRs also spanned spike.

V lost 4 bases and J 7 bases, leaving 20 bases between the germline ends. CDR3 length: 16 amino acids. Germline loops: CDR1 MNHEY, CDR2 SMNVEV (reference sequence). The source is an adult who received the AZD1222 COVID-19 vaccine. The source was peripheral blood, collected 28 days after the second AZD1222 dose. The chain combines TRBV27 with TRBJ2-1; D might be TRBD2 (6 bases). DNA of the CDR3: TGTGCCAGCAGTTCAGCGGTTAGCGGAGGCCCGAATGAGCAGTTCTTC. Its protein is CASSSAVSGGPNEQFF.